Below are 27 T cell receptor beta chains sequenced from a single sample in a study of early T cells in non-severe SARS-CoV-2 infection. One entry per CDR3 protein, called by TCRdb with MiXCR from the 5' RACE reads. The sample includes about 73,000 distinct CDR3 sequences, roughly 13% seen only once; the top ten take 11% to 15%. Sequencing was performed on whole blood. These receptors originate from an adult who was a healthcare worker with PCR-confirmed SARS-CoV-2 infection or an uninfected control (not recorded which).

This clonotype was counted a few times. The chain recombines TRBV5-1 with TRBJ2-7; D is perhaps TRBD1 (5 bases). The CDR3 has 14 residues. The germline V and J ends were trimmed by 4 bases and 2 bases, with 13 bases remaining between them. Germline CDR1 SGHRS, CDR2 YFSETQ. CDR3 loop: CASSREQGTYEQYF. CDR3 in DNA: TGCGCCAGCAGCCGCGAGCAGGGTACCTACGAGCAGTACTTC.

The rearrangement joins TRBV6-6 to TRBJ2-6; tentative D call: TRBD2 (6 bases). From germline, CDR1 is MNHNY and CDR2 SVGAGI (reference sequence). The CDR3 covers 15 residues. V was shortened by 7 bases and J by 2 bases, with 12 bases between the two germline ends. CDR3 amino acids: CASTPRGTGANVLTF. Written as DNA, the CDR3 is TGTGCCAGCACCCCACGGGGGACTGGGGCCAACGTCCTGACTTTC.

The chain joins TRBV6-5 to TRBJ1-6; a possible D gene is TRBD1 (6 bases). The CDR3 extends over 17 amino acids. V gave up 1 base and J gave up 5 bases, with 15 bases separating them. Germline CDR1 and CDR2: MNHEY and SVGAGI. CDR3 protein: CASSYYPTGFDNSPLHF. The CDR3 bases are TGTGCCAGCAGTTACTACCCGACAGGATTCGATAATTCACCCCTCCACTTT.

The gene calls are TRBV10-3 and TRBJ2-2, with D perhaps TRBD1 (6 bases). Trimming left V 4 bases short and J 7 bases short, with 13 bases between. The CDR3 loop spans 14 amino acids. In germline, CDR1 is ENHRY, CDR2 SYGVKD. The CDR3, as DNA: TGTGCCATCAGTGGGGGGACAATAGGCGGGGAGCTGTTTTTT. Protein product: CAISGGTIGGELFF.

This clonotype was observed a few times. The rearrangement links TRBV30 to TRBJ2-7; 9 bases are a match to TRBD1. CDR1 is GTSNPN and CDR2 is SVGIG in the germline V gene (reference sequence). This CDR3 region has 12 residues. V lost 5 bases and J lost 1; bases outside the gene matches: 0. The CDR3 coding sequence is TGTGCCTGGGACAGGGGGTCCTACGAGCAGTACTTC. Translating gives CAWDRGSYEQYF. Combining the CDR3 with reference TRBV30 and TRBJ2-7 gives the whole variable domain SQTIHQWPATLVQPVGSPLSLECTVEGTSNPNLYWYRQAAGRGLQLLFYSVGIGQISSEVPQNLSASRPQDRQFILSSKKLLLSDSGFYLCAWDRGSYEQYFGPGTRLTVT.

This clonotype was observed a few times. At one end, the junction sequence differs from germline, possibly due to a read error. The V call is TRBV5-4, the J call TRBJ1-6; 7 bases are shared with TRBD1. This CDR3 spans 15 amino acids. Germline V gives CDR1 SGHNT, CDR2 YYREEE (reference sequence). CDR3 region: CASRVQGVYDSPLHF. The CDR3 bases are TGTGCCAGCAGAGTGCAGGGGGTCTATGATTCACCCCTCCACTTT.

In its sample, this clonotype was seen a few times. V is TRBV7-9 and J is TRBJ1-2, with D perhaps matching TRBD1 (5 bases). In germline, CDR1 is SEHNR, CDR2 FQNEAQ (reference sequence). V was clipped by 5 bases and J by 5 bases, with 12 bases between them. CDR3 length: 13 residues. The DNA for the CDR3 is TGTGCCAGCAGCACTGACAGTCCGTATGGCTACACCTTC. Encoded protein: CASSTDSPYGYTF.

This clonotype turned up a few times. At one boundary the junction diverges from the germline segment, which might be a read error. CDR3 bases: TGTGCCAGCAGTGAAGCAAACGGGGACAGGGGACACTTC. The encoded protein is CASSEANGDRGHF. The chain joins TRBV6-1 to TRBJ2-7, with TRBD1 matching over 10 bases. CDR3 length: 13 amino acids. From germline, CDR1 is MNHNS and CDR2 SASEGT.

The J gene is TRBJ2-7, the V gene TRBV10-3; D may be TRBD1 or TRBD2 (5 bases each). V was shortened by 6 bases and J by 2 bases, with 14 bases between the two germline ends. This CDR3 has 14 amino acids. Germline assignment: CDR1 ENHRY and CDR2 SYGVKD. The CDR3 region has the DNA TGTGCCATCAGAACCGGGACGGATCCCTACGAGCAGTACTTC. It is translated as CAIRTGTDPYEQYF.

This clonotype has only a few counts. The chain uses TRBV28 and TRBJ1-5; D possibly corresponds to TRBD1 (5 bases). V lost 5 bases to trimming and J lost 0 bases, with 11 bases between them. Germline CDR1 and CDR2: MDHEN and SYDVKM. The CDR3 covers 15 residues. The CDR3 here is CASSKGRNSNQPQHF. In DNA form, the CDR3 reads TGTGCCAGCAGTAAGGGGCGGAATAGCAATCAGCCCCAGCATTTT.

This clonotype was seen a handful of times. V and J are TRBV10-3 and TRBJ1-1; 9 bases match TRBD1. CDR1 ENHRY and CDR2 SYGVKD come from the germline V gene. The J segment lost 5 bases and the V segment lost 5 bases, leaving 6 bases of the junction unmatched. This CDR3 has 14 amino acids. In nucleotides, the CDR3 is TGTGCCATCAGTTCTATGACAGGGGGGACTGAAGCTTTCTTT. Its protein is CAISSMTGGTEAFF.

This clonotype was found many times. The chain couples TRBV20-1 to TRBJ1-1; D unclear. The ends were cut back, 0 bases at V and 2 bases at J, with 10 bases in the middle. CDR1 is DFQATT, CDR2 SNEGSKA, per germline (reference sequence). The CDR3 spans 14 residues. This CDR3 is CSARDRTRNTEAFF. The DNA for the CDR3 is TGCAGTGCTAGAGATAGAACACGCAACACTGAAGCTTTCTTT.

This clonotype has a handful of counts. The chain employs TRBV21-1 and TRBJ1-2; TRBD1 is taken as the D call from the table, unchecked against the DNA. TRBV21-1 is labeled a pseudogene. This CDR3 has 18 amino acids. The CDR3 DNA is TGTGCCAGCATCCACAGACCAGGTCCAGGGGACTTAGACTATGGCTACACCTTC. Translating gives CASIHRPGPGDLDYGYTF.

This clonotype was recorded many times. The chain has TRBV28 and TRBJ1-1; D gene ambiguous. CDR3 length equals 12 residues. V was cut by 3 bases and J by 6 bases, with 8 bases left in between. Germline V CDR1 and CDR2: MDHEN, SYDVKM. CDR3 sequence: CASSFTSAEAFF. The CDR3 region has the DNA TGTGCCAGCAGTTTTACCTCTGCTGAAGCTTTCTTT.

The sample holds a few counts of this clonotype. This rearrangement joins TRBV14 to TRBJ1-6, with D unclear. In germline, CDR1 is SGHDN, CDR2 FVKESK. The CDR3 is 12 residues long. V dropped 1 base and J dropped 13 bases, with 8 bases sitting between them. CDR3 DNA: TGTGCCAGCAGCCAAGTAGGGTTGCCCCTCCACTTT. Residues: CASSQVGLPLHF.

The gene calls are TRBV11-2 and TRBJ2-5; D possibly corresponds to TRBD1 (5 bases). V gave up 5 bases and J gave up 1 base, with 17 bases separating them. The germline V gene encodes CDR1 SGHAT and CDR2 FQNNGV. The CDR3 covers 16 residues. CDR3 sequence: CASSPPRQGIQETQYF. CDR3 coding DNA: TGTGCCAGCAGCCCGCCCCGCCAGGGCATCCAAGAGACCCAGTACTTC.

The chain combines TRBV11-2 with TRBJ2-7; 10 bases agree with TRBD1. This CDR3 spans 13 amino acids. Trimming took 4 bases from V and 7 from J; bases not matched to a gene: 4. Germline CDR1 reads SGHAT; CDR2 reads FQNNGV. The CDR3 region is CASSSDRGREQYF. CDR3 DNA: TGTGCCAGCAGCTCGGACAGGGGGAGGGAGCAGTACTTC.

This clonotype was detected only a few times. V is TRBV5-4 and J is TRBJ2-1; no reliable D call. The CDR3 length is 14 residues. The germline CDR1 and CDR2 sequences are SGHNT and YYREEE (reference sequence). Trimming stripped 0 bases from V and 1 base from J, with 5 bases between. The CDR3 spells CASSLDTSYNEQFF. The CDR3 DNA sequence: TGTGCCAGCAGCTTGGACACTTCCTACAATGAGCAGTTCTTC.

The sample holds a few counts of this clonotype. V and J are TRBV5-1 and TRBJ2-7; tentative D call: TRBD1 (5 bases). Germline loops: CDR1 SGHRS, CDR2 YFSETQ. V gave up 5 bases and J gave up 3 bases, with 15 bases separating them. The CDR3 is made up of 14 amino acids. The CDR3 reads CASSFDSQGYEQYF. CDR3 coding DNA: TGCGCCAGCAGTTTCGACAGTCAAGGCTACGAGCAGTACTTC.

This clonotype was recorded at least ten times. This chain links TRBV6-2 or TRBV6-3 with TRBJ2-3; 11 bases align to TRBD2. Germline CDR1 is MNHEY and CDR2 is SVGEGT. This CDR3 is built from 17 residues. V lost 7 bases, J lost 7 bases, and 16 bases stayed unmatched. The CDR3 nucleotides are TGTGCCAGCACCGCCACCCGGGCTAGCGGGGGGAGGAATACGCAGTATTTT. This codes for CASTATRASGGRNTQYF.

This clonotype was seen a single time. V gene TRBV7-2 combines with J gene TRBJ2-5; TRBD1 or TRBD2 may be the D gene (5 bases each). V was cut by 1 base and J by 5 bases, with 11 bases left in between. This CDR3 has 14 amino acids. Germline V lookup: CDR1 SGHTA, CDR2 FQGNSA. CDR3 region: CASSLDPGTETQYF. In nucleotides, the CDR3 is TGTGCCAGCAGCTTAGATCCGGGGACGGAGACCCAGTACTTC.

This clonotype was found a few times. The chain combines TRBV18 with TRBJ1-1; no reliable D call. The CDR3 loop spans 15 amino acids. The germline V gene encodes CDR1 KGHSH and CDR2 LQKENI. V was cut by 2 bases and J by 1 base, with 11 bases left in between. CDR3 DNA: TGTGCCAGCTCACCAAAGGAGGGTACGAACACTGAAGCTTTCTTT. Its protein product is CASSPKEGTNTEAFF.

This chain links TRBV5-1 with TRBJ2-7; D gene uncertain. The germline V and J ends were trimmed by 2 bases and 0 bases, with 9 bases remaining between them. The V gene's germline CDR1 is SGHRS and CDR2 YFSETQ. The length of the CDR3 is 14 residues. The CDR3 is CASSFPSSSYEQYF. The CDR3 nucleotides are TGCGCCAGCAGCTTCCCCTCTAGCTCCTACGAGCAGTACTTC.

This clonotype was seen many times. The chain carries TRBV2 and TRBJ1-4; D perhaps matches TRBD1 (6 bases). V was trimmed by 3 bases and J by 7 bases, leaving 12 bases between them. The CDR3 consists of 14 residues. The germline V gene encodes CDR1 SNHLY and CDR2 FYNNEI. In DNA, the CDR3 is TGTGCCAGCAGTGATGTCTTAGGGGGTGAAAAACTGTTTTTT. It translates to CASSDVLGGEKLFF.

This clonotype was seen a handful of times. V is TRBV30 and J is TRBJ1-1; possibly TRBD1 for D (5 bases). This CDR3 is built from 14 residues. Germline lookup yields CDR1 GTSNPN and CDR2 SVGIG (reference sequence). V was pared by 2 bases and J by 1 base, with 11 bases between. The DNA for the CDR3 is TGTGCCTGGAGTAAAGGGACTACGAACACTGAAGCTTTCTTT. Protein: CAWSKGTTNTEAFF.

The V gene is TRBV21-1, the J gene TRBJ2-2. TRBV21-1 is a listed pseudogene. This CDR3 has 15 amino acids. This CDR3 is CASSNEPANTGELFF. DNA of the CDR3: TGTGCCAGCAGCAATGAGCCTGCGAACACCGGGGAGCTGTTTTTT.

The V call is TRBV29-1, the J call TRBJ1-1; tentative D call: TRBD1 (5 bases). CDR1 is SQVTM and CDR2 is ANQGSEA in the germline V gene. This CDR3 comprises 15 residues. V was pared by 6 bases and J by 6 bases, with 23 bases between. The DNA of the CDR3 is TGCAGCGTCTCGGGGCGTAGCGCAGACCTCTCTGAAGCTTTCTTT. Amino acid sequence: CSVSGRSADLSEAFF.